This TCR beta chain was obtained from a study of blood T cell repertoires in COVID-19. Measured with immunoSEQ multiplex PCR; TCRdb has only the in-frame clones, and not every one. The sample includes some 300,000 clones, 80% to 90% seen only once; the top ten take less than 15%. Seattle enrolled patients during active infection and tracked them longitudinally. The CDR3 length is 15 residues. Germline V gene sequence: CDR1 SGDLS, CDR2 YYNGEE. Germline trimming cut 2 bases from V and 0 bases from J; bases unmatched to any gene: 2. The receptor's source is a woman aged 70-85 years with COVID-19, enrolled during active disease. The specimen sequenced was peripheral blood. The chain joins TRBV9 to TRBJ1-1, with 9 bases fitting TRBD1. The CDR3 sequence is CASSVGQGLNTEAFF. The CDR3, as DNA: TGTGCCAGCAGCGTGGGACAGGGCCTGAACACTGAAGCTTTCTTT.